Shown below are 12 T cell receptor beta chains from a single sample sequenced in a study of T cell responses to AZD1222 COVID-19 vaccine (dated by TCRdb to 2020 to 2022). The library was generated by the immunoSEQ multiplex PCR assay. TCRdb took this table from immuneACCESS and kept in-frame rearrangements with V and J called. Such tables lack part of the clones; where checked against another copy, unresolved V genes explain under half of the gap, and the rest is unexplained. This sample is represented by over 150,000 clones; about 87% of them were singletons. The ten largest clonotypes hold around 3% of the sample. The label giving this sample's time point can be read as: baseline before first vaccination. The specimen was peripheral blood, collected on day 0 of AZD1222 vaccination. Receptor source: an adult in good health.

The V and J genes are TRBV19 and TRBJ1-5, with D tentatively TRBD1 (5 bases). CDR1 is LNHDA, CDR2 SQIVND, per germline (reference sequence). The length of the CDR3 is 19 residues. V shed 0 bases and J shed 0 bases, with 18 bases lying between them. Written as DNA, the CDR3 is TGTGCCAGTAGTATAGATCTGCGCGGCAGGGCGGCTAGCAATCAGCCCCAGCATTTT. Its protein product is CASSIDLRGRAASNQPQHF.

This chain uses TRBV2 with TRBJ1-6, with D uncertain. CDR3 size: 13 residues. With 8 bases removed from V and 7 bases from J, the gap between germline ends came to 12 bases. Germline CDR1 is SNHLY and CDR2 is FYNNEI. CDR3 DNA sequence: TGTGCCAGCGTGTCAGGCCCAAATTCACCCCTCCACTTT. It yields the protein CASVSGPNSPLHF.

V is TRBV18 and J is TRBJ1-2; D is perhaps TRBD1 (5 bases). CDR1 and CDR2 from the germline V gene are KGHSH and LQKENI. Trimming took 3 bases from V and 8 from J, leaving 13 bases between them. The CDR3 is 13 residues long. CDR3: CASSPGLGQGYTF. The CDR3 region has the DNA TGTGCCAGCTCACCCGGATTGGGGCAGGGCTACACCTTC.

A word on this clone: The same CDR3 is also encoded by other DNA sequences in this sample. The chain employs TRBV7-8 and TRBJ1-1, with unresolved D. With 2 bases removed from V and 1 base from J, the gap between germline ends came to 5 bases. Germline V gene data show CDR1 as SGHVS and CDR2 as FQNEAQ. The length of the CDR3 is 13 residues. CDR3 region: CASSLTENTEAFF. CDR3 DNA sequence: TGTGCCAGCAGCTTAACGGAGAACACTGAAGCTTTCTTT.

The rearrangement links TRBV9 to TRBJ1-6; D call uncertain. Trimming stripped 3 bases from V and 5 bases from J, with 9 bases between. The germline gives CDR1 SGDLS, CDR2 YYNGEE. This CDR3 contains 14 residues. The CDR3: CASSAVLNNSPLHF. Here the CDR3 DNA reads TGTGCCAGCAGCGCCGTCCTGAATAATTCACCCCTCCACTTT.

V usage is TRBV6-2 or TRBV6-3 and J usage is TRBJ1-1; D call uncertain. The V gene's germline CDR1 is MNHEY and CDR2 SVGEGT. The CDR3 consists of 14 residues. V lost 6 bases, J lost 0 bases, and 11 bases lay in between. The CDR3 sequence is CASSRTEMNTEAFF. CDR3 nucleotide sequence: TGTGCCAGCAGCCGGACGGAAATGAACACTGAAGCTTTCTTT.

The chain is built from TRBV10-2 and TRBJ2-7, with TRBD1 matching over 9 bases. This CDR3 spans 14 amino acids. With V trimmed by 6 bases and J by 2 bases, 5 bases remained unmatched. Per the germline V gene, CDR1 is WSHSY and CDR2 is SAAADI. The CDR3 DNA sequence: TGCGCCAGCAGATCGACAGGGGGAACCTACGAGCAGTACTTC. Translation gives CASRSTGGTYEQYF.

V usage is TRBV20-1 and J usage is TRBJ1-1, with a tentative D call TRBD1 (6 bases). The CDR3 contains 14 residues. Germline lookup yields CDR1 DFQATT and CDR2 SNEGSKA (reference sequence). V was cut by 3 bases and J by 1 base, with 12 bases left in between. CDR3 sequence: CSASDQGKNTEAFF. For the CDR3, the DNA is TGCAGTGCTAGTGACCAGGGGAAGAACACTGAAGCTTTCTTT.

This CDR3 is CASVMGLEDPEQYF. The CDR3 DNA reads TGTGCCAGCGTAATGGGACTCGAAGACCCCGAGCAGTACTTC. V usage is TRBV11-2 and J usage is TRBJ2-7, with D possibly matching TRBD2 (6 bases). The CDR3 runs to 14 residues. Germline CDR1 SGHAT, CDR2 FQNNGV. Trimming removed 8 bases at V and 6 bases at J, with 20 bases between.

The CDR3 here is CASSPRTATNEKLFF. In nucleotides, the CDR3 is TGTGCCAGCAGCCCAAGGACGGCAACTAATGAAAAACTGTTTTTT. The chain couples TRBV5-8 to TRBJ1-4; D call uncertain. Between the trimmed V and J ends, which lost 4 bases and 0 bases, there was a span of 10 bases. Germline CDR1 reads SGHTS; CDR2 reads YDEGEE. The CDR3 has 15 amino acids.

V usage is TRBV10-3 and J usage is TRBJ1-2, with D hard to call. Germline assignment: CDR1 ENHRY and CDR2 SYGVKD. The V end lost 7 bases, the J end lost 4 bases, and 10 bases lay between the germline ends. This CDR3 region has 12 residues. The CDR3 protein is CAITSPGYGYTF. CDR3 DNA sequence: TGTGCCATCACTTCTCCGGGCTATGGCTACACCTTC.

The chain joins TRBV27 to TRBJ1-1, with D uncertain. V was trimmed by 3 bases and J by 7 bases, leaving 15 bases between them. Germline values: CDR1 MNHEY, CDR2 SMNVEV (reference sequence). The CDR3 runs 14 residues. CDR3 nucleotide sequence: TGTGCCAGCAGTTTCCTTCAGAGCACTAGTGAAGCTTTCTTT. It codes for CASSFLQSTSEAFF.